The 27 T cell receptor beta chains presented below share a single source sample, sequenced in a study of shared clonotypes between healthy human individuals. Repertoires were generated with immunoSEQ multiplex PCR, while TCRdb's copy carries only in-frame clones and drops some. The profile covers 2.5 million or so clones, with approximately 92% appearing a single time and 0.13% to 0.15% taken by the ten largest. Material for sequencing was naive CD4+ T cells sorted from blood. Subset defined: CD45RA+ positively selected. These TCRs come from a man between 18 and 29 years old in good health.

CDR3 sequence: CASSIDSTGGEKLFF. The CDR3 coding sequence is TGTGCCAGTAGTATAGACTCGACCGGTGGGGAAAAACTGTTTTTT. The rearrangement joins TRBV19 to TRBJ1-4, with no clear D. Germline V gene lookup returns CDR1 LNHDA and CDR2 SQIVND (reference sequence). The CDR3 contains 15 residues. V shed 0 bases and J shed 8 bases, with 13 bases lying between them.

This CDR3 is CASRTTGGAGETQYF. CDR3 nucleotide sequence: TGTGCCAGCAGAACGACAGGGGGTGCCGGGGAGACCCAGTACTTC. The chain carries TRBV6-5 and TRBJ2-5; TRBD1 matches at 9 bases. The junction had 10 bases not matched to a gene; V was cut back by 6 bases and J by 5 bases. The CDR3 sequence is 15 residues long. CDR1 and CDR2 from the germline V gene are MNHEY and SVGAGI.

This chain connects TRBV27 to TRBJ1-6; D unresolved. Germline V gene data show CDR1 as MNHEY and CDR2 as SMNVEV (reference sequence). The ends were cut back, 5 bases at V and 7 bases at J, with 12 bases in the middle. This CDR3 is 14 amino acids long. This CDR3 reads CASSLGVLNSPLHF. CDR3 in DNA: TGTGCCAGCAGTCTCGGGGTATTAAATTCACCCCTCCACTTT.

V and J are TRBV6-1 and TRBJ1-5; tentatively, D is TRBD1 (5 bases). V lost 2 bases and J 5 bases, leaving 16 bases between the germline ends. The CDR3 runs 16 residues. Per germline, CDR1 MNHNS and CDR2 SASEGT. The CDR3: CASSETWTGGDQPQHF. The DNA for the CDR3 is TGTGCCAGCAGTGAAACCTGGACCGGGGGGGATCAGCCCCAGCATTTT.

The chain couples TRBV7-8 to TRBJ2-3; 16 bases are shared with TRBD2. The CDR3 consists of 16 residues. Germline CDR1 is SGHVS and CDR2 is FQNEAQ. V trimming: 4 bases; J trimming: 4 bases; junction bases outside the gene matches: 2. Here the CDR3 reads CASSSGLAGGPDTQYF. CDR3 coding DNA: TGTGCCAGCAGCTCGGGACTAGCGGGAGGGCCAGATACGCAGTATTTT.

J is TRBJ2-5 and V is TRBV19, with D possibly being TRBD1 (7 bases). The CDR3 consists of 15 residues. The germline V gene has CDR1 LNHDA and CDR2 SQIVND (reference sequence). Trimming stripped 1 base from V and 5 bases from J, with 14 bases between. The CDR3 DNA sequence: TGTGCCAGTAGTATAGGGAGGGGGCGAAGGGAGACCCAGTACTTC. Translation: CASSIGRGRRETQYF.

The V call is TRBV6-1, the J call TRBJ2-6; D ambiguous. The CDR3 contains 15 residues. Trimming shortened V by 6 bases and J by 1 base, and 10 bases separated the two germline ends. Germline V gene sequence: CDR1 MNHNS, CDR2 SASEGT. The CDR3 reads CASRPPDSGANVLTF. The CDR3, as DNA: TGTGCCAGCAGGCCCCCGGATTCTGGGGCCAACGTCCTGACTTTC.

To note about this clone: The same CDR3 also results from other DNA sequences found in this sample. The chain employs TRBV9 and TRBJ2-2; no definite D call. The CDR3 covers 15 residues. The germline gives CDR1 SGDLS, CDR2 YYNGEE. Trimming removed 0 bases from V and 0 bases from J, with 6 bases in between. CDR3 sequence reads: CASSVVGSNTGELFF. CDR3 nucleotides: TGTGCCAGCAGCGTAGTAGGGTCGAACACCGGGGAGCTGTTTTTT.

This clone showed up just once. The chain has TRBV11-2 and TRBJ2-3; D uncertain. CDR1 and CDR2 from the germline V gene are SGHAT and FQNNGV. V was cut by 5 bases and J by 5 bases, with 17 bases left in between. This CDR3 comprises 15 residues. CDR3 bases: TGTGCCAGCAGCACAATTAAGGGTCAAGTAGATACGCAGTATTTT. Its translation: CASSTIKGQVDTQYF.

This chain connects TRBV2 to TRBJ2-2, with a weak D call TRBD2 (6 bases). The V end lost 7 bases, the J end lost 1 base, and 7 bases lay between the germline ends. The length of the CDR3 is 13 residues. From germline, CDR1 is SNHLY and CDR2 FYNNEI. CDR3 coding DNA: TGTGCCAGCATGACTAGGAACACCGGGGAGCTGTTTTTT. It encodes CASMTRNTGELFF.

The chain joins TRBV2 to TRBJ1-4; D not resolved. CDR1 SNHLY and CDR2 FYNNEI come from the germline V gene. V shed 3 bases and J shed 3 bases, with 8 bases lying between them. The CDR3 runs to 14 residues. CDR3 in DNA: TGTGCCAGCAGTGAGTTTCAGGCTAATGAAAAACTGTTTTTT. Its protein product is CASSEFQANEKLFF.

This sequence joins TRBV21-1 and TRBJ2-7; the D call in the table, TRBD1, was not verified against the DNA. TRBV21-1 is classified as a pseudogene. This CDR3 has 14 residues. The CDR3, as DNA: TGTGCCAGCAGCAAACAGGGGGAGCCCTACGAGCAGTACTTC. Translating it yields CASSKQGEPYEQYF.

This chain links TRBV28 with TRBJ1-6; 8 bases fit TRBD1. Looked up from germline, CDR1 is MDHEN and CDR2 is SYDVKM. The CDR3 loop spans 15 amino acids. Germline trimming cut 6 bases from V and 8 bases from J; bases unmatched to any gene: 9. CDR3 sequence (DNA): TGTGCCAGCAGCAAGCCAGGGGGCAACGATTCACCCCTCCACTTT. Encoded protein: CASSKPGGNDSPLHF. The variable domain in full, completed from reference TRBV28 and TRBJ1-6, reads DVKVTQSSRYLVKRTGEKVFLECVQDMDHENMFWYRQDPGLGLRLIYFSYDVKMKEKGDIPEGYSVSREKKERFSLILESASTNQTSMYLCASSKPGGNDSPLHFGNGTRLTVT.

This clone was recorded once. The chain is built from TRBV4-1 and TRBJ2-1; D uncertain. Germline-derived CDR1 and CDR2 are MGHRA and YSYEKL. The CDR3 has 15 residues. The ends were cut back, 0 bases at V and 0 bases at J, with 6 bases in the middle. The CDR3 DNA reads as TGCGCCAGCAGCCAAGATCACAACTCCTACAATGAGCAGTTCTTC. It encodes CASSQDHNSYNEQFF.

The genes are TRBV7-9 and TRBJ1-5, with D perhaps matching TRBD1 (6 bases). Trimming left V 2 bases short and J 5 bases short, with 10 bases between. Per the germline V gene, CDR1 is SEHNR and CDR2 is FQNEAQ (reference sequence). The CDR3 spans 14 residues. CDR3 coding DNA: TGTGCCAGCAGCTTACAGGGGCCCGATCAGCCCCAGCATTTT. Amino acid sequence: CASSLQGPDQPQHF.

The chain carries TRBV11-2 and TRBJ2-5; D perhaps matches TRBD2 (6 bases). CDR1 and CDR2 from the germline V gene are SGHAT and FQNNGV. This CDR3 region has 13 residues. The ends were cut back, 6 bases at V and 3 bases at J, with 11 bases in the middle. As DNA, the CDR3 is TGTGCCAGCAGAAAAATAGCGGAAGAGACCCAGTACTTC. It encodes CASRKIAEETQYF.

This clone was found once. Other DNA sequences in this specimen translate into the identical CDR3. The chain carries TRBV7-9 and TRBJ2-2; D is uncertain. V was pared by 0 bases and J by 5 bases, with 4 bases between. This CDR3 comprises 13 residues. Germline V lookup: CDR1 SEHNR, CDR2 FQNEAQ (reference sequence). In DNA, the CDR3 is TGTGCCAGCAGCTTAGCGGGGACCGGGGAGCTGTTTTTT. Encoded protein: CASSLAGTGELFF. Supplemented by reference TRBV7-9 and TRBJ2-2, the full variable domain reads DTGVSQNPRHKITKRGQNVTFRCDPISEHNRLYWYRQTLGQGPEFLTYFQNEAQLEKSRLLSDRFSAERPKGSFSTLEIQRTEQGDSAMYLCASSLAGTGELFFGEGSRLTVL.

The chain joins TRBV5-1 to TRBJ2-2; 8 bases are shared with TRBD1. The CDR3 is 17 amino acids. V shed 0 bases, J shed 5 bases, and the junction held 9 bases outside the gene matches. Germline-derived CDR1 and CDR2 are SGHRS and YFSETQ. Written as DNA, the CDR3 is TGCGCCAGCAGCTTGGATGTCGCCAGGGGGCTGACCGGGGAGCTGTTTTTT. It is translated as CASSLDVARGLTGELFF.

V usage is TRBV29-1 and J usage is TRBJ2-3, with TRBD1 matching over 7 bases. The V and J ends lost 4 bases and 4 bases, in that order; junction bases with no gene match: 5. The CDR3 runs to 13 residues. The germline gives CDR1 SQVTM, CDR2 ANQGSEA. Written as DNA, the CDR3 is TGCAGCGTTGCATACGGACAGGCAGATACGCAGTATTTT. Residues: CSVAYGQADTQYF.

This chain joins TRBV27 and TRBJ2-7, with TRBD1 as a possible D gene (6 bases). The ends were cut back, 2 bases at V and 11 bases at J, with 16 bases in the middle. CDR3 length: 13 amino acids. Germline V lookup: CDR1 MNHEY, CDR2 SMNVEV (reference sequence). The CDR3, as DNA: TGTGCCAGCAGTTTAGCCCAGGGGCCACGGGAGTACTTC. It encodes CASSLAQGPREYF.

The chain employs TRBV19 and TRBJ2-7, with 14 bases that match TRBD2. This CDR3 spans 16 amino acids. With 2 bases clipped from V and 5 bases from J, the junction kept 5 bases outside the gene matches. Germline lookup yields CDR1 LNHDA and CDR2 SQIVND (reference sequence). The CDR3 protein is CASSIRGTSGSHEQYF. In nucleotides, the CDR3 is TGTGCCAGTAGTATAAGGGGGACTAGCGGGAGCCACGAGCAGTACTTC.

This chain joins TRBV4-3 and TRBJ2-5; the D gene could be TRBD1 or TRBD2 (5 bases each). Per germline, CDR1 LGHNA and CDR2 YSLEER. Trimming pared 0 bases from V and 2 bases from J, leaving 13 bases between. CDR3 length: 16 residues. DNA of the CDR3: TGCGCCAGCAGCCAAGATAGCGCAGGGTCACAAGAGACCCAGTACTTC. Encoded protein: CASSQDSAGSQETQYF.

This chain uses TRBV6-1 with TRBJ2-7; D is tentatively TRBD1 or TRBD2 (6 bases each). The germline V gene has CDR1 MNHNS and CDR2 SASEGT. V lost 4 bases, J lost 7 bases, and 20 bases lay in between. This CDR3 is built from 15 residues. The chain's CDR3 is CASSVGGAPLGEQYF. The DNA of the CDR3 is TGTGCCAGCAGTGTCGGGGGCGCTCCGTTGGGGGAGCAGTACTTC.

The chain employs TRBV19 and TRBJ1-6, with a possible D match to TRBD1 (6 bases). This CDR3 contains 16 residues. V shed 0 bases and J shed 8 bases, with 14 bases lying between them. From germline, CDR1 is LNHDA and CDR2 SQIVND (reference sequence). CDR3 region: CASSIDRGGGYSPLHF. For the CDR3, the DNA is TGTGCCAGTAGTATAGATCGGGGAGGGGGGTATTCACCCCTCCACTTT.

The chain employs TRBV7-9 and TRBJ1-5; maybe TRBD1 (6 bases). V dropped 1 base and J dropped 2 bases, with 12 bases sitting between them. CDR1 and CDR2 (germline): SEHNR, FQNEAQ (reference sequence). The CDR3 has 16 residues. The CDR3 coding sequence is TGTGCCAGCAGCTTAGGGGGCAGACAGGGCAATCAGCCCCAGCATTTT. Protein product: CASSLGGRQGNQPQHF. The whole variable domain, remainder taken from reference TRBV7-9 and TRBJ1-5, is DTGVSQNPRHKITKRGQNVTFRCDPISEHNRLYWYRQTLGQGPEFLTYFQNEAQLEKSRLLSDRFSAERPKGSFSTLEIQRTEQGDSAMYLCASSLGGRQGNQPQHFGDGTRLSIL.

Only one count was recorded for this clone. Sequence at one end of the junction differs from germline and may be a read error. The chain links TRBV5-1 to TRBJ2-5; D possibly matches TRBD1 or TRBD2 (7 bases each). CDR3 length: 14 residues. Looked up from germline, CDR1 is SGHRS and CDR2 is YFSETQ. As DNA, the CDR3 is TGCGCCCGCAGGACGCCTCAGGGGGGGGAGACCCAGTACTTC. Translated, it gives CARRTPQGGETQYF.

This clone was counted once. The CDR3 DNA follows: TGTGCCAGCAGGTCGGACGCTAACACCGGGGAGCTGTTTTTT. This codes for CASRSDANTGELFF. V is TRBV6-6 and J is TRBJ2-2; D is ambiguous. V lost 6 bases to trimming and J lost 2 bases, with 10 bases between them. Looked up from germline, CDR1 is MNHNY and CDR2 is SVGAGI (reference sequence). The CDR3 spans 14 residues.